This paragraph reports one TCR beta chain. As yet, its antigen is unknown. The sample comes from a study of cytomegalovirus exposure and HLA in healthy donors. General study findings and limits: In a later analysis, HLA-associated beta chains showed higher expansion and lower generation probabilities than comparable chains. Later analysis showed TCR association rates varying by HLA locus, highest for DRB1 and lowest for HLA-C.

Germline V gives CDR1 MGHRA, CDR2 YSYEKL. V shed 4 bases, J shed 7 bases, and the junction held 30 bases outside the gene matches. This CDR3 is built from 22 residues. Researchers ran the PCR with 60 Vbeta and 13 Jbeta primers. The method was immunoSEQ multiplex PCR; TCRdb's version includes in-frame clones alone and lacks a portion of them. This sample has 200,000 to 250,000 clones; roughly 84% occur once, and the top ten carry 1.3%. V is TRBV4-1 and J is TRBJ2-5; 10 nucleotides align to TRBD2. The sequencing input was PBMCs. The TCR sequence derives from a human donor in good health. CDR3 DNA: TGCGCCAGCAGCCGCACCGGGGACAGAGCAAGGAAAGAGCGGGAGGGACTGGCGACCCAGTACTTC. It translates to CASSRTGDRARKEREGLATQYF.